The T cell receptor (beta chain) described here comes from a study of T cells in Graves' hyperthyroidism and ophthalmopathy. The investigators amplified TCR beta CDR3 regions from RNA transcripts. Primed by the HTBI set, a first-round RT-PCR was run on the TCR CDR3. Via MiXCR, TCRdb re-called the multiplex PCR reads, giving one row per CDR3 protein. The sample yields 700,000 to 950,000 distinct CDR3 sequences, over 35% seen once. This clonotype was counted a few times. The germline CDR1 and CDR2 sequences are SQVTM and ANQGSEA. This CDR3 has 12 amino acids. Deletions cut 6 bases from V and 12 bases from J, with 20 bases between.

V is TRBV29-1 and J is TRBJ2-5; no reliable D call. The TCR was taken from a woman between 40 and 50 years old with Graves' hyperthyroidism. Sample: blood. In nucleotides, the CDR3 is TGCAGCGTACACGCCTCGGCTCCTATCGAGTACTTC. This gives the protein CSVHASAPIEYF. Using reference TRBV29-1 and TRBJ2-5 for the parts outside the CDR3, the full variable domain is SAVISQKPSRDICQRGTSLTIQCQVDSQVTMMFWYRQQPGQSLTLIATANQGSEATYESGFVIDKFPISRPNLTFSTLTVSNMSPEDSSIYLCSVHASAPIEYFGPGTRLLVL.